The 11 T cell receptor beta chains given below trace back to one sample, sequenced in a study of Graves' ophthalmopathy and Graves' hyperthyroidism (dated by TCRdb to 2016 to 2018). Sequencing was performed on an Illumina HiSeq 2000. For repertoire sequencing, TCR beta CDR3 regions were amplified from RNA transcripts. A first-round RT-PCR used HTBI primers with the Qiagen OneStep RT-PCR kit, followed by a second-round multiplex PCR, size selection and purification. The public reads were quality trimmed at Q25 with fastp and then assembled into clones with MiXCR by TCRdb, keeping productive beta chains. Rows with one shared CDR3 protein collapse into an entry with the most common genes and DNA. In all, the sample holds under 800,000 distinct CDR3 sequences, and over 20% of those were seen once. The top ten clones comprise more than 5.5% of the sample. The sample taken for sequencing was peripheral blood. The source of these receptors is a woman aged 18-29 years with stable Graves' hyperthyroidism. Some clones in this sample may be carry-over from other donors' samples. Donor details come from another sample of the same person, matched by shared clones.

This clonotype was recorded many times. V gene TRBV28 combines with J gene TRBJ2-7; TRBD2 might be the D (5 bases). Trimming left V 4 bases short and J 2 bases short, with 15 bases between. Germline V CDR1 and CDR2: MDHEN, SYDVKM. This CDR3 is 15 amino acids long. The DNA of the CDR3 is TGTGCCAGCAGTTCCTTAGCGACCTTCCCCTACGAGCAGTACTTC. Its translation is CASSSLATFPYEQYF.

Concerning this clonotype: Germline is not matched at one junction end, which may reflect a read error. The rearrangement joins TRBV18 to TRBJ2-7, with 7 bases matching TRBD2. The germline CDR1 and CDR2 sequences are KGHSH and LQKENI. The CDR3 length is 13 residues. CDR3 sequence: CASSPEAGEVWNF. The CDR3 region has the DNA TGTGCCAGCTCACCAGAGGCGGGAGAGGTGTGGAACTTC.

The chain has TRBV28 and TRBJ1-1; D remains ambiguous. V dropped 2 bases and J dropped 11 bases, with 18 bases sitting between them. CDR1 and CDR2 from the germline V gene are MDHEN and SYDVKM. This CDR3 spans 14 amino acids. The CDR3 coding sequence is TGTGCCAGCAGTTTAGGCCCAGCCGTAGGTTCGGCTTTCTTT. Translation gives CASSLGPAVGSAFF.

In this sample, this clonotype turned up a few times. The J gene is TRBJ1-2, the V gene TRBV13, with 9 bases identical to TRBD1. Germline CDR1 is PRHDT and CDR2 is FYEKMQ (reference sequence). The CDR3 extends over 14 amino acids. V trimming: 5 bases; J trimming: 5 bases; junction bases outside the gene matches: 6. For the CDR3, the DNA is TGTGCCAGCAGCGTAAGACAGGGGGATTATGGCTACACCTTC. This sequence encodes CASSVRQGDYGYTF.

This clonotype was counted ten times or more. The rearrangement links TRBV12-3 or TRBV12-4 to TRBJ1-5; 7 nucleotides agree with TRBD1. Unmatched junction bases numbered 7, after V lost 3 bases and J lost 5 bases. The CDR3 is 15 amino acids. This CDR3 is CASSFSDRVDQPQHF. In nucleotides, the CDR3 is TGTGCCAGCAGTTTTAGCGACAGGGTCGATCAGCCCCAGCATTTT.

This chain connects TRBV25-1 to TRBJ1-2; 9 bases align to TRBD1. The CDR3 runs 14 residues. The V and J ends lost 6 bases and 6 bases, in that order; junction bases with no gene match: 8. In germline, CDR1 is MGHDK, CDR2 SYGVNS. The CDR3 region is CASRATGTGNGYTF. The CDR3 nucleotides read TGTGCCAGCAGGGCGACCGGGACAGGGAATGGCTACACCTTC.

CDR3 region: CASSYPTWNVDYGYTF. DNA of the CDR3: TGTGCCAGCAGTTACCCTACATGGAATGTGGACTATGGCTACACCTTC. The genes are TRBV6-5 and TRBJ1-2; D is undetermined. V lost 2 bases and J 3 bases, leaving 16 bases between the germline ends. The CDR3 is made up of 16 amino acids. The germline CDR1 and CDR2 sequences are MNHEY and SVGAGI.

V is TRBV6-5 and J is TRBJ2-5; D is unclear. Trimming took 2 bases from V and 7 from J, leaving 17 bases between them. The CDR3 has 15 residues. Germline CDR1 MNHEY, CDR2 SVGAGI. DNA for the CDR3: TGTGCCAGCAGTTACAAGGCAGGTTTAGCAGGGACCCAGTACTTC. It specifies CASSYKAGLAGTQYF.

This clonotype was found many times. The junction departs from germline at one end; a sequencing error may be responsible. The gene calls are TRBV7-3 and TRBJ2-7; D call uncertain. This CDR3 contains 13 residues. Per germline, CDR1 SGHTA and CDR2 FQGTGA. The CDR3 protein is CASSLSASSEQYF. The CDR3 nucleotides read TGTGCCAGCAGCTTATCGGCCTCCTCCGAGCAGTACTTC.

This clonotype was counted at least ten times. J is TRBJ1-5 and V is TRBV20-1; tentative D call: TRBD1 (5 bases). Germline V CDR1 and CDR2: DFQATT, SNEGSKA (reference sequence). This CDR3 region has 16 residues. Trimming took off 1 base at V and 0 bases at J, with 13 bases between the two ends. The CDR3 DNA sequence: TGCAGTGCTAGAGGAGGTGGGGGGGGTAGCAATCAGCCCCAGCATTTT. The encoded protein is CSARGGGGGSNQPQHF.

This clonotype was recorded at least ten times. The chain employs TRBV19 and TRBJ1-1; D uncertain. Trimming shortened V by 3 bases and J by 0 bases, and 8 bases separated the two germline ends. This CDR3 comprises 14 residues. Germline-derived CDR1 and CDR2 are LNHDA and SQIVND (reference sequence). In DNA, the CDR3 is TGTGCCAGTAGTATTACAGTAATGAACACTGAAGCTTTCTTT. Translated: CASSITVMNTEAFF.